This TCR beta chain was retrieved from a study of T cells after yellow fever vaccination. Trimming removed 5 bases at V and 7 bases at J, with 15 bases between. Germline V gene data show CDR1 as SEHNR and CDR2 as FQNEAQ (reference sequence). CDR3 length: 13 amino acids. TCRdb itself ran the 5' RACE reads through MiXCR, one entry per CDR3 protein. The data contain about 74,000 distinct CDR3 sequences, more than 5.5% of them singletons. This clonotype was detected a few times. The TCR originated in a man younger than 35 who received the YFV17D yellow fever vaccine. The sample in question was CD8+ T cells sorted from PBMCs, obtained roughly 5 days after the first yellow fever vaccination. The V and J genes are TRBV7-9 and TRBJ2-7, with D tentatively TRBD2 (6 bases). CDR3 DNA: TGTGCCAGCAGCCCACCTACGGCGGGGGAGCAGTACTTC. Encoded protein: CASSPPTAGEQYF.